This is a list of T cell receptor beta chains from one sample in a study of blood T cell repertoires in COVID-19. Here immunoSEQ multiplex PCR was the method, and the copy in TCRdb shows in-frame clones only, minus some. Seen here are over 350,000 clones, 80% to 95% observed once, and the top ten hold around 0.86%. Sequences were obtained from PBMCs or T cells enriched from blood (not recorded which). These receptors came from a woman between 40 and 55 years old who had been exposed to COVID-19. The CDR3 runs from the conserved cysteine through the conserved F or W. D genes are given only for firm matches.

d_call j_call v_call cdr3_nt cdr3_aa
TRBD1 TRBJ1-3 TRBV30 TGTGCCTGGAGTATGACAGGGTCTGGAAACACCATATATTTT CAWSMTGSGNTIYF
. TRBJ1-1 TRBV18 TGTGCCAGCTCACCCCCCGCGGCGGGGGACACTGAAGCTTTCTTT CASSPPAAGDTEAFF
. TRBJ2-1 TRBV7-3 TGTGCCAGCAGCTCGCTTGGAGCGAAAGCCTACAATGAGCAGTTCTTC CASSSLGAKAYNEQFF
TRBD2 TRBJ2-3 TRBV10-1 TGCGCCAGCAGTGATGTTCTAGCGGGGGGGCTAGCTCGGATGTATTTT CASSDVLAGGLARMYF
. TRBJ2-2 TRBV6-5 TGTGCCACCTTACCTGAGACTAGTACCGGGGAGCTGTTTTTT CATLPETSTGELFF
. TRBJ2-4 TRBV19 TGTGCCAGTAGTCAACAGGGAAAGGGACAAAACATTCAGTACTTC CASSQQGKGQNIQYF
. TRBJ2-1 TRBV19 TGTGCCAGCAACAACAGGGATCTCTACAATGAGCAGTTCTTC CASNNRDLYNEQFF
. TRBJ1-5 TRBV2 TGTGCCAGCAGTGAAAGCAGGGCGGGCAATCAGCCCCAGCATTTT CASSESRAGNQPQHF
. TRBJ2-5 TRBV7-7 TGTGCTAGCAGCTCGCAGGCTCGGGAGACCCAGTACTTC CASSSQARETQYF
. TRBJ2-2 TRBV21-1 TGTGCCAGCAGCGAAGGCAGTCTCAGGGAGGTATCGGACACCGGGGAGCTGTTTTTT CASSEGSLREVSDTGELFF
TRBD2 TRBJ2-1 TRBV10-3 TGTGCCATCAGTGTGGCTAGCGGGTACACGGGTGAGCAGTTCTTC CAISVASGYTGEQFF
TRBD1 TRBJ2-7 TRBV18 TGTGCCAGCTCGCGGACAGGGGAGGGCTACGAGCAGTACTTC CASSRTGEGYEQYF
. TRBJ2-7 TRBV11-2 TGTGCCAGCAGCTCAATAGGACACAAATCTACGACGCAGTACTTC CASSSIGHKSTTQYF
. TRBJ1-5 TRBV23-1 TGCGCCAGCAATAGGGCCGGGAAAAGCAATCAGCCCCAGCATTTT CASNRAGKSNQPQHF
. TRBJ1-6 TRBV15 TGTGCCACCAGCAAGATGAGCCATTCACCCCTCCACTTT CATSKMSHSPLHF
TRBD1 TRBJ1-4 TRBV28 TGTGCCAGCAGTAGGGACAGGGTTTCAACTAATGAAAAACTGTTTTTT CASSRDRVSTNEKLFF
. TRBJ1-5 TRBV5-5 TGTGCCAGCAGCCTCACGGACTTTAGCAATCAGCCCCAGCATTTT CASSLTDFSNQPQHF